A selection of T cell receptor beta chains follows, all from one sample in a study of shared clonotypes between healthy human individuals. TCRdb keeps only in-frame clones here, not all; method: immunoSEQ multiplex PCR. The sample consists of 2 million to 2.5 million clones, about nine tenths of them appearing once. Sequenced material: naive CD4+ T cells from PBMCs. These receptor sequences come from a man aged 18-30 years in good health. Some clones in this sample may be carry-over from other donors' samples. Both conserved end residues are part of each CDR3. Fields, in order: CDR3 DNA, CDR3 protein, clone size, D gene, J gene, CDR3 length, V gene. D genes are given only for firm matches. Not all rows give a size; the values are once, few, many and, for expanded clones, a class.

DNA: TGTGCCAGCAGCTTAGGGACTAGCGGGGACCTTTACGAGCAGTACTTC
CDR3: CASSLGTSGDLYEQYF
size: NA
D: TRBD2
J: TRBJ2-7
length: 16
V: TRBV13

DNA: TGTGCCAGCAGTTCAAGAGTCACCCACACAGATACGCAGTATTTT
CDR3: CASSSRVTHTDTQYF
size: NA
D: NA
J: TRBJ2-3
length: 15
V: TRBV27

DNA: TGTGCCAGCAGCCGGATGTTGGGGGAAAAACTGTTTTTT
CDR3: CASSRMLGEKLFF
size: NA
D: NA
J: TRBJ1-4
length: 13
V: TRBV6-5

DNA: TGTGCCAGCAGCCAACAGGGGAGCTATGGCTGCACCTTC
CDR3: CASSQQGSYGCTF
size: NA
D: NA
J: TRBJ1-2
length: 13
V: TRBV14

DNA: TGCAGCGTCAATCCCGGGACAGGGATTACAGATACGCAGTATTTT
CDR3: CSVNPGTGITDTQYF
size: once
D: TRBD1
J: TRBJ2-3
length: 15
V: TRBV29-1

DNA: TGTGCCAGCAGCGATAGCGGTAGCTCCTACAATGAGCAGTTCTTC
CDR3: CASSDSGSSYNEQFF
size: once
D: NA
J: TRBJ2-1
length: 15
V: TRBV28

DNA: TGTGCCATCAGTGGGCAGCTCTCTGGAAACACCATATATTTT
CDR3: CAISGQLSGNTIYF
size: NA
D: NA
J: TRBJ1-3
length: 14
V: TRBV10-3

DNA: TGTGCCAGCAGCCAAGAACGCGCGGGAGGGGCAGATACGCAGTATTTT
CDR3: CASSQERAGGADTQYF
size: NA
D: TRBD2
J: TRBJ2-3
length: 16
V: TRBV4-2

DNA: TGTGCCAGCAGCTCTTGGGACCCCGGATCCGATACGCAGTATTTT
CDR3: CASSSWDPGSDTQYF
size: NA
D: NA
J: TRBJ2-3
length: 15
V: TRBV5-6

DNA: TGTGCCGGCCCGGGACAGGGGGTTAAGGGCTCCTACGAGCAGTACTTC
CDR3: CAGPGQGVKGSYEQYF
size: NA
D: NA
J: TRBJ2-7
length: 16
V: TRBV21-1

DNA: TGTGCCAGCAGCCGACGGGACACTGAAGCTTTCTTT
CDR3: CASSRRDTEAFF
size: NA
D: NA
J: TRBJ1-1
length: 12
V: TRBV7-3

DNA: TGCGCCAGCAGCCCCGGGGGCAGGGAGACCCAGTACTTC
CDR3: CASSPGGRETQYF
size: NA
D: NA
J: TRBJ2-5
length: 13
V: TRBV4-1

DNA: TGTGCCAGCAGCTTAGCGCGTTCAGGGGCAGGGCAAAACACTGAAGCTTTCTTT
CDR3: CASSLARSGAGQNTEAFF
size: NA
D: NA
J: TRBJ1-1
length: 18
V: TRBV7-2

DNA: TGCGCCAGCAGCCAAGGGCATCTAGGTAATGAGCAGTTCTTC
CDR3: CASSQGHLGNEQFF
size: NA
D: NA
J: TRBJ2-1
length: 14
V: TRBV4-3

DNA: TGTGCCTGGAGTGTAATGGGTGTTGGCTATGGCTACACCTTC
CDR3: CAWSVMGVGYGYTF
size: NA
D: NA
J: TRBJ1-2
length: 14
V: TRBV30

DNA: TGTGCCAGCAGGCTGGGGACAGGGGACATTCAGTACTTC
CDR3: CASRLGTGDIQYF
size: NA
D: TRBD1
J: TRBJ2-4
length: 13
V: TRBV5-5

DNA: TGTGCCAGCAGCTTAGCTCCAGCGGGAGCCAGCACAGATACGCAGTATTTT
CDR3: CASSLAPAGASTDTQYF
size: once
D: TRBD2
J: TRBJ2-3
length: 17
V: TRBV7-2

DNA: TGCGCCAGCAGCGCCCCAGGGTACGAGCAGTACTTC
CDR3: CASSAPGYEQYF
size: NA
D: NA
J: TRBJ2-7
length: 12
V: TRBV5-1

DNA: TGTGCCAGCAGCTTGTGGGACAGGGAAGAAGGGCAGTACTTC
CDR3: CASSLWDREEGQYF
size: NA
D: TRBD1
J: TRBJ2-7
length: 14
V: TRBV7-9

DNA: TGTGCCAGCTCACCAGCTCGCCTAACGAACACCGGGGAGCTGTTTTTT
CDR3: CASSPARLTNTGELFF
size: once
D: NA
J: TRBJ2-2
length: 16
V: TRBV18

DNA: TGTGCCAGCAGCTTCACCCGTTGGGGGCAGTTCTTC
CDR3: CASSFTRWGQFF
size: NA
D: NA
J: TRBJ2-1
length: 12
V: TRBV7-9

DNA: TGCGCCAGCAGCTTGGTTCTGGGTTCGGCAGATACGCAGTATTTT
CDR3: CASSLVLGSADTQYF
size: NA
D: NA
J: TRBJ2-3
length: 15
V: TRBV5-1

DNA: TGTGCCAGCAGCCCTTATTTACGGGGCAGGGCTACCCCCTATGGCTACACCTTC
CDR3: CASSPYLRGRATPYGYTF
size: NA
D: NA
J: TRBJ1-2
length: 18
V: TRBV7-9

DNA: TGTGCCAGCAGCTTTGATTCCTACAATGAGCAGTTCTTC
CDR3: CASSFDSYNEQFF
size: NA
D: NA
J: TRBJ2-1
length: 13
V: TRBV7-2

DNA: TGTGCCAGCAGCGCCCAAGAGACCCGGCCCTCTGGAAACACCATATATTTT
CDR3: CASSAQETRPSGNTIYF
size: NA
D: NA
J: TRBJ1-3
length: 17
V: TRBV9